This TCR beta chain was recorded in a study of OX40 agonist ivuxolimab in advanced cancers. Method: immunoSEQ multiplex PCR; TCRdb's copy keeps in-frame clones and lacks some. The table has 77,000 or so clones, roughly four fifths seen once. The sequence came from an adult with an advanced solid tumor such as melanoma, head and neck, liver or kidney cancer. The sample in question was CD4+ or CD8+ T cells sorted from blood, obtained in a trial of the OX40 agonist ivuxolimab.

CDR3 nucleotide sequence: TGTGCCAGCAGACCCCACCTAGCGGAGACTTACAATGAGCAGTTCTTC. Amino acid sequence: CASRPHLAETYNEQFF. The chain has TRBV6-6 and TRBJ2-1; 7 bases fit TRBD2. Germline CDR1 reads MNHNY; CDR2 reads SVGAGI (reference sequence). The CDR3 totals 16 residues. J was trimmed by 4 bases and V by 6 bases; bases with no gene match: 12.